Listed below are T cell receptor beta chains from one sample, sequenced in a study of CD8 T cells in Susac syndrome. TCRdb re-analysed the immunoSEQ multiplex PCR reads in MiXCR, keeping a single row per CDR3 protein. The data show around 62,000 distinct CDR3 sequences, more than 90% seen once. The sequenced sample was CD8+ T cells from PBMCs. The receptors were gathered from a human donor in good health. The CDR3 runs from the conserved cysteine through the conserved F or W. The D gene is left open where the match is weak. Size values are once, few and many counts, or a class for expanded clones, and some rows have none.

CDR3 protein: CASSQDPFGAGGEQFF; CDR3 DNA: TGTGCCAGCAGCCAAGATCCATTCGGGGCCGGGGGTGAGCAGTTCTTC; clone size: NA; D gene: NA; J gene: TRBJ2-1; V gene: TRBV3-1
CDR3 protein: CATSDSRDNQPQHF; CDR3 DNA: TGTGCCACCAGTGATTCGAGAGACAATCAGCCCCAGCATTTT; clone size: NA; D gene: NA; J gene: TRBJ1-5; V gene: TRBV24-1
CDR3 protein: CASSLEPAGTGYTF; CDR3 DNA: TGTGCCAGCAGTCTAGAACCCGCGGGTACTGGCTACACCTTC; clone size: NA; D gene: NA; J gene: TRBJ1-2; V gene: TRBV27
CDR3 protein: CASSSLGSGTGSGYTF; CDR3 DNA: TGTGCCAGCAGCTCACTAGGCTCCGGGACAGGGAGCGGCTACACCTTC; clone size: NA; D gene: TRBD1; J gene: TRBJ1-2; V gene: TRBV7-9
CDR3 protein: CASSLWLALPHNEQFF; CDR3 DNA: TGTGCCAGCAGCTTATGGCTAGCCCTTCCCCACAATGAGCAGTTCTTC; clone size: NA; D gene: NA; J gene: TRBJ2-1; V gene: TRBV7-2
CDR3 protein: CASSQVSGANEQFF; CDR3 DNA: TGTGCCAGCAGCCAAGTTAGCGGGGCAAATGAGCAGTTCTTC; clone size: NA; D gene: TRBD2; J gene: TRBJ2-1; V gene: TRBV4-2
CDR3 protein: CASSFKTSGDEQFF; CDR3 DNA: TGTGCCAGCAGTTTTAAAACTAGCGGGGATGAGCAGTTCTTC; clone size: NA; D gene: TRBD2; J gene: TRBJ2-1; V gene: TRBV6-5
CDR3 protein: CASSEAAVGSEAFF; CDR3 DNA: TGTGCCAGCAGTGAAGCGGCCGTGGGGTCTGAAGCTTTCTTT; clone size: NA; D gene: NA; J gene: TRBJ1-1; V gene: TRBV2
CDR3 protein: CASSSGQENQPQHF; CDR3 DNA: TGTGCCAGCAGTTCCGGTCAGGAGAATCAGCCCCAGCATTTT; clone size: NA; D gene: NA; J gene: TRBJ1-5; V gene: TRBV12-3/TRBV12-4
CDR3 protein: CASSYYQVNTEAFF; CDR3 DNA: TGTGCCAGCAGTTACTATCAGGTGAACACTGAAGCTTTCTTT; clone size: NA; D gene: NA; J gene: TRBJ1-1; V gene: TRBV6-5
CDR3 protein: CASSQDTSNSGNTIYF; CDR3 DNA: TGTGCCAGCAGCCAAGATACGTCGAACTCTGGAAACACCATATATTTT; clone size: NA; D gene: NA; J gene: TRBJ1-3; V gene: TRBV3-1
CDR3 protein: CASSSRLGSYEQYF; CDR3 DNA: TGTGCCAGCAGCTCCCGGCTGGGCTCCTACGAGCAGTACTTC; clone size: NA; D gene: NA; J gene: TRBJ2-7; V gene: TRBV4-2
CDR3 protein: CASSQDGAEIYGYTF; CDR3 DNA: TGTGCCAGCAGCCAAGATGGGGCAGAGATCTATGGCTACACCTTC; clone size: NA; D gene: NA; J gene: TRBJ1-2; V gene: TRBV14
CDR3 protein: CASSIVHWASSYGYTF; CDR3 DNA: TGTGCCAGTAGTATAGTTCACTGGGCCTCCTCCTATGGCTACACCTTC; clone size: NA; D gene: NA; J gene: TRBJ1-2; V gene: TRBV19
CDR3 protein: CASSLSSGGNQPQHF; CDR3 DNA: TGTGCCAGCAGTTTATCCTCCGGGGGTAACCAGCCCCAGCATTTT; clone size: NA; D gene: NA; J gene: TRBJ1-5; V gene: TRBV27
CDR3 protein: CSARAGGSGVIGYNEQFF; CDR3 DNA: TGCAGCGCTAGAGCGGGGGGCTCTGGAGTGATAGGGTACAATGAGCAGTTCTTC; clone size: NA; D gene: TRBD2; J gene: TRBJ2-1; V gene: TRBV29-1
CDR3 protein: CASSQAQTLNYGYTF; CDR3 DNA: TGTGCCAGCAGCCAAGCGCAGACTCTTAACTATGGCTACACCTTC; clone size: NA; D gene: NA; J gene: TRBJ1-2; V gene: TRBV4-2
CDR3 protein: CASSVGTGTEAFF; CDR3 DNA: TGTGCCAGCAGCGTCGGGACAGGCACTGAAGCTTTCTTT; clone size: medium-sized; D gene: TRBD1; J gene: TRBJ1-1; V gene: TRBV9
CDR3 protein: CSAKGTHSEQFF; CDR3 DNA: TGCAGTGCTAAAGGGACTCATAGTGAGCAGTTCTTC; clone size: NA; D gene: NA; J gene: TRBJ2-1; V gene: TRBV20-1
CDR3 protein: CAISDSRTEETQYF; CDR3 DNA: TGTGCCATCAGTGATTCAAGGACCGAAGAGACCCAGTACTTC; clone size: NA; D gene: NA; J gene: TRBJ2-5; V gene: TRBV10-3
CDR3 protein: CASSPGTTSSDTQYF; CDR3 DNA: TGTGCCAGCAGTCCCGGAACCACTTCGTCCGATACGCAGTATTTT; clone size: NA; D gene: NA; J gene: TRBJ2-3; V gene: TRBV6-5
CDR3 protein: CASSQERVMNTEAFF; CDR3 DNA: TGTGCCAGCAGCCAAGAGAGGGTTATGAACACTGAAGCTTTCTTT; clone size: NA; D gene: NA; J gene: TRBJ1-1; V gene: TRBV14
CDR3 protein: CASSLSPGGETQYF; CDR3 DNA: TGTGCCAGCAGTTTATCCCCAGGGGGAGAGACCCAGTACTTC; clone size: NA; D gene: TRBD1; J gene: TRBJ2-5; V gene: TRBV27
CDR3 protein: CASSLGETAQETQYF; CDR3 DNA: TGTGCCAGCAGCCTTGGGGAGACAGCTCAAGAGACCCAGTACTTC; clone size: NA; D gene: NA; J gene: TRBJ2-5; V gene: TRBV7-9
CDR3 protein: CASSESAMQYF; CDR3 DNA: TGTGCCAGCAGTGAGTCAGCGATGCAGTACTTC; clone size: NA; D gene: NA; J gene: TRBJ2-7; V gene: TRBV6-1
CDR3 protein: CASSPRQGISTDTQYF; CDR3 DNA: TGTGCCAGCAGCCCACGACAGGGCATAAGCACAGATACGCAGTATTTT; clone size: NA; D gene: TRBD1; J gene: TRBJ2-3; V gene: TRBV7-6
CDR3 protein: CASSDVTDEDPFSYEQYF; CDR3 DNA: TGTGCCAGCAGTGACGTGACAGACGAAGATCCTTTCTCCTACGAGCAGTACTTC; clone size: NA; D gene: NA; J gene: TRBJ2-7; V gene: TRBV2
CDR3 protein: CAWSVLRFPSNQPQHF; CDR3 DNA: TGTGCCTGGAGTGTCCTAAGGTTTCCAAGCAATCAGCCCCAGCATTTT; clone size: NA; D gene: NA; J gene: TRBJ1-5; V gene: TRBV30
CDR3 protein: CASSWTGTNTGELFF; CDR3 DNA: TGTGCCAGCAGTTGGACAGGGACGAACACCGGGGAGCTGTTTTTT; clone size: NA; D gene: TRBD1; J gene: TRBJ2-2; V gene: TRBV6-2/TRBV6-3
CDR3 protein: CASSLVGGGAPDTQYF; CDR3 DNA: TGCGCCAGCAGCTTGGTCGGCGGGGGGGCTCCAGATACGCAGTATTTT; clone size: NA; D gene: TRBD2; J gene: TRBJ2-3; V gene: TRBV5-1
CDR3 protein: CASSLTYAGRGIYEQFF; CDR3 DNA: TGTGCCAGCAGTTTAACCTACGCGGGACGGGGGATCTATGAGCAGTTCTTC; clone size: NA; D gene: NA; J gene: TRBJ2-1; V gene: TRBV27
CDR3 protein: CASSTGDSSYEQYF; CDR3 DNA: TGTGCCAGCTCCACGGGGGACAGCTCCTACGAGCAGTACTTC; clone size: NA; D gene: NA; J gene: TRBJ2-7; V gene: TRBV18
CDR3 protein: CASSFRGTASNQPQHF; CDR3 DNA: TGTGCCAGCAGTTTCCGGGGAACCGCTAGCAATCAGCCCCAGCATTTT; clone size: NA; D gene: NA; J gene: TRBJ1-5; V gene: TRBV28
CDR3 protein: CSVEQLGAYEQYF; CDR3 DNA: TGCAGCGTTGAACAACTCGGAGCCTACGAGCAGTACTTC; clone size: few; D gene: NA; J gene: TRBJ2-7; V gene: TRBV29-1
CDR3 protein: CASSFRDSGSQETQYF; CDR3 DNA: TGTGCCAGCAGCTTTCGAGATAGCGGGTCCCAAGAGACCCAGTACTTC; clone size: NA; D gene: TRBD2; J gene: TRBJ2-5; V gene: TRBV7-9
CDR3 protein: CASSSPRAGRYTF; CDR3 DNA: TGCGCCAGCAGCTCCCCCCGGGCAGGTCGCTACACCTTC; clone size: NA; D gene: NA; J gene: TRBJ1-2; V gene: TRBV23-1
CDR3 protein: CSAPGQGTNEQFF; CDR3 DNA: TGCAGTGCTCCGGGACAGGGGACGAATGAGCAGTTCTTC; clone size: NA; D gene: TRBD1; J gene: TRBJ2-1; V gene: TRBV20-1
CDR3 protein: CATSSRGRVGELFF; CDR3 DNA: TGTGCCACCAGCAGCCGGGGGCGGGTCGGGGAGCTGTTTTTT; clone size: once; D gene: NA; J gene: TRBJ2-2; V gene: TRBV15
CDR3 protein: CASSLGTSGGFLYNEQFF; CDR3 DNA: TGTGCCAGCAGTTTAGGAACGAGCGGGGGGTTTCTCTACAATGAGCAGTTCTTC; clone size: NA; D gene: TRBD2; J gene: TRBJ2-1; V gene: TRBV27
CDR3 protein: CASSSGYTIYF; CDR3 DNA: TGTGCCAGCAGTTCCGGATACACCATATATTTT; clone size: few; D gene: NA; J gene: TRBJ1-3; V gene: TRBV27
CDR3 protein: CAISERTGGAMNTEAFF; CDR3 DNA: TGTGCCATCAGTGAAAGGACAGGGGGCGCGATGAACACTGAAGCTTTCTTT; clone size: once; D gene: TRBD1; J gene: TRBJ1-1; V gene: TRBV10-3
CDR3 protein: CSAVREEGGQPQHF; CDR3 DNA: TGCAGCGCCGTTCGCGAAGAGGGTGGACAGCCCCAGCATTTT; clone size: NA; D gene: NA; J gene: TRBJ1-5; V gene: TRBV29-1
CDR3 protein: CASSPGRVGIQNIQYF; CDR3 DNA: TGTGCCAGCAGCCCTGGTCGGGTTGGGATCCAAAACATTCAGTACTTC; clone size: NA; D gene: NA; J gene: TRBJ2-4; V gene: TRBV7-6
CDR3 protein: CASSLTYRDPEAFF; CDR3 DNA: TGTGCCAGCAGCTTAACTTACAGGGATCCTGAAGCTTTCTTT; clone size: NA; D gene: NA; J gene: TRBJ1-1; V gene: TRBV7-9
CDR3 protein: CSRDRANSYEQYF; CDR3 DNA: TGCAGTCGGGACAGGGCGAACTCCTACGAGCAGTACTTC; clone size: few; D gene: TRBD1; J gene: TRBJ2-7; V gene: TRBV20-1
CDR3 protein: CSARDPPGGDSNQPQHF; CDR3 DNA: TGCAGTGCTAGAGATCCCCCGGGCGGAGATAGCAATCAGCCCCAGCATTTT; clone size: NA; D gene: NA; J gene: TRBJ1-5; V gene: TRBV20-1
CDR3 protein: CASGPRGSYEQYF; CDR3 DNA: TGTGCCAGCGGCCCGCGCGGCTCCTACGAGCAGTACTTC; clone size: NA; D gene: NA; J gene: TRBJ2-7; V gene: TRBV7-9
CDR3 protein: CASSLDLMYTDRYTGELFF; CDR3 DNA: TGTGCCAGCAGCTTAGATCTGATGTATACGGACAGATACACCGGGGAGCTGTTTTTT; clone size: NA; D gene: NA; J gene: TRBJ2-2; V gene: TRBV7-9